This TCR beta chain came from a study of blood T cell repertoires in COVID-19. For the study at large: Samples of COVID-19 (acute and convalescent) were obtained from the United States, Italy and Spain. The analysed material was cDNA or gDNA that came from T cells, B-cell-depleted T cells, or PBMCs.

Trimming at V came to 6 bases and at J to 2 bases, leaving 10 bases not matched to a gene. The CDR3 contains 15 residues. Germline CDR1 is MDHEN and CDR2 is SYDVKM. Methods used by the authors: Estimates of nucleated cell counts were drawn from the amplification of reference gene primers. TCRdb keeps only in-frame clones here, not all; method: immunoSEQ multiplex PCR. That table furnishes V, J and clone size, whereas the DNA furnished D and trimming. The sample carries more than 150,000 clones, around 85% recorded once. This clone has just one count. Sample: peripheral blood. The sequence derives from a man aged 55-75 years with acute or convalescent COVID-19. The V and J genes are TRBV28 and TRBJ2-7; TRBD1 matches at 7 bases. CDR3 sequence (DNA): TGTGCCAGCAGGGGAATGGGACAGAGAGCCTACGAGCAGTACTTC. Protein: CASRGMGQRAYEQYF.